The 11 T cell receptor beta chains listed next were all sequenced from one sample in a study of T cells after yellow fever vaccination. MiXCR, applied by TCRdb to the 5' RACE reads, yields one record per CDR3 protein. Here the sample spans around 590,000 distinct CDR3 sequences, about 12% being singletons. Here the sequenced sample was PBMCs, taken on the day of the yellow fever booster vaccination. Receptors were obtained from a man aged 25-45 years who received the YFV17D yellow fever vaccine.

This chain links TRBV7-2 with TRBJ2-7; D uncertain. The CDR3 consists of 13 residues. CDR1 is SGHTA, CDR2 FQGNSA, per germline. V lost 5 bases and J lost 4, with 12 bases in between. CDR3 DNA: TGTGCCAGCAGCCCCCGGGCTACGTACGAGCAGTACTTC. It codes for CASSPRATYEQYF. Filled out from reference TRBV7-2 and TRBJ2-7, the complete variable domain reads GAGVSQSPSNKVTEKGKDVELRCDPISGHTALYWYRQSLGQGLEFLIYFQGNSAPDKSGLPSDRFSAERTGGSVSTLTIQRTQQEDSAVYLCASSPRATYEQYFGPGTRLTVT.

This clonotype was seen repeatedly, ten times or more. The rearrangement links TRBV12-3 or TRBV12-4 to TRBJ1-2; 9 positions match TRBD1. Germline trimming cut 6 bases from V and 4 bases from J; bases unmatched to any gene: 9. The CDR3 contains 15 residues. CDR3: CASRRPGQGGYGYTF. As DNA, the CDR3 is TGTGCCAGCAGGAGACCGGGACAGGGTGGCTATGGCTACACCTTC.

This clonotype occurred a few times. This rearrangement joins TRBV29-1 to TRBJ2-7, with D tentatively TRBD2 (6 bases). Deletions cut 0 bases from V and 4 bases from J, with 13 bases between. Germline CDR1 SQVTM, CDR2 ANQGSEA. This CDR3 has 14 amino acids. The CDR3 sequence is CSVEDLQRVYEQYF. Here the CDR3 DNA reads TGCAGCGTTGAAGATCTTCAGCGGGTTTACGAGCAGTACTTC.

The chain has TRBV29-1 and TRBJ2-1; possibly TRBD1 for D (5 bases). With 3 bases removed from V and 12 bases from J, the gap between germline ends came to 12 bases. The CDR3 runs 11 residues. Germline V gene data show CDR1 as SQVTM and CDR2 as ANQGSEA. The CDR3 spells CSVDAGLGQFF. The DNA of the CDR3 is TGCAGCGTTGATGCAGGGCTGGGGCAGTTCTTC.

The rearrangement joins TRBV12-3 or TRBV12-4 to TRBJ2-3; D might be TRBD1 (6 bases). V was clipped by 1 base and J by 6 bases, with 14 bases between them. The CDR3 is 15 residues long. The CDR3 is CASSLDGGGGDTQYF. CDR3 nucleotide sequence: TGTGCCAGCAGTTTAGACGGTGGGGGCGGGGATACGCAGTATTTT.

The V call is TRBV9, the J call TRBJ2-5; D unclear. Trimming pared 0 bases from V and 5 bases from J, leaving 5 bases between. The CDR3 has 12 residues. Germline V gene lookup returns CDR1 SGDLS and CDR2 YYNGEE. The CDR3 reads CASSVGSETQYF. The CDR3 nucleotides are TGTGCCAGCAGCGTAGGTTCCGAGACCCAGTACTTC.

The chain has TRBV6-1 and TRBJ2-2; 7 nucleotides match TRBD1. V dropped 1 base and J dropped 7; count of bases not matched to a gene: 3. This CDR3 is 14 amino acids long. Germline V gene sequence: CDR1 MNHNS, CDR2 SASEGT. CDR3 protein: CASSEVTGNGELFF. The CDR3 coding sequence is TGTGCCAGCAGTGAAGTGACAGGGAACGGGGAGCTGTTTTTT.

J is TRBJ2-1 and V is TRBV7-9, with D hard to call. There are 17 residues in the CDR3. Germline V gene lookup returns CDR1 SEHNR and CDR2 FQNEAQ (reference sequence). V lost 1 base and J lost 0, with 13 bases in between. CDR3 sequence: CASSLEGTSSSYNEQFF. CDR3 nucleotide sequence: TGTGCCAGCAGCTTAGAGGGTACGTCGAGCTCCTACAATGAGCAGTTCTTC.

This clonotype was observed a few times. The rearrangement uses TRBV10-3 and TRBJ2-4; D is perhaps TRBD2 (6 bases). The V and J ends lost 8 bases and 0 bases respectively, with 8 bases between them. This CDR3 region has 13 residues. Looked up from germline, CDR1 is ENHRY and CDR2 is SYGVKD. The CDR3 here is CAIGGLAKNIQYF. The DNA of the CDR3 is TGTGCCATCGGGGGACTAGCCAAAAACATTCAGTACTTC.

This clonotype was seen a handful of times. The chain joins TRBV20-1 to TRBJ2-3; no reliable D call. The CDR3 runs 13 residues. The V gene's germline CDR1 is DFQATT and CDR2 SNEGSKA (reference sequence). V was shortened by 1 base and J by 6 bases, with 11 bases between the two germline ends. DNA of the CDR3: TGCAGTGCTAGAGGAGTGATAGGGGATACGCAGTATTTT. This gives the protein CSARGVIGDTQYF.

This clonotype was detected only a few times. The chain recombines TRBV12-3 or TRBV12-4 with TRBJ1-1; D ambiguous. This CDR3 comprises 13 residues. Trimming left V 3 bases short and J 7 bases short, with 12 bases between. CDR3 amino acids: CASSLAGRVEAFF. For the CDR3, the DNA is TGTGCCAGCAGTTTGGCCGGACGGGTTGAAGCTTTCTTT.